This TCR beta chain appears in the sequencing data of a study of identical twins. The study, taken as a whole, reports: Twin-shared out-of-frame alpha sequences showed excess low generation probability.

To note about this clonotype: The antigen is unknown.

It was template switching that added a universal primer site, and there were unique molecular identifiers on the cDNA. TCRdb passed the 5' RACE reads through MiXCR, listing each CDR3 protein once. The sample lists about 190,000 distinct CDR3 sequences, approximately 16% occurring once. All donors were healthy Caucasians. The CDR3 loop spans 19 amino acids. The germline V gene has CDR1 SGHAT and CDR2 FQNNGV. V was clipped by 6 bases and J by 0 bases; unmatched bases: 15. This sample was shared with a second study, whose subject was T cells expressing NK-cell markers. That publication notes: CD8+ T cells in roughly six donors included dominant NKG2C+ clonotypes at roughly 1.0-7.5%.

The receptor comes from a woman aged 18-35 years in good health. The source material was CD8+ T cells sorted from blood. The rearrangement uses TRBV11-2 and TRBJ2-1, with TRBD2 identical over 9 bases. This CDR3 reads CASSRPRASGTSSYNEQFF. In DNA form, the CDR3 reads TGTGCCAGCAGTCGCCCCCGGGCTAGCGGGACCAGCTCCTACAATGAGCAGTTCTTC. Full variable domain (remainder filled in from reference TRBV11-2 and TRBJ2-1): EAGVAQSPRYKIIEKRQSVAFWCNPISGHATLYWYQQILGQGPKLLIQFQNNGVVDDSQLPKDRFSAERLKGVDSTLKIQPAKLEDSAVYLCASSRPRASGTSSYNEQFFGPGTRLTVL.